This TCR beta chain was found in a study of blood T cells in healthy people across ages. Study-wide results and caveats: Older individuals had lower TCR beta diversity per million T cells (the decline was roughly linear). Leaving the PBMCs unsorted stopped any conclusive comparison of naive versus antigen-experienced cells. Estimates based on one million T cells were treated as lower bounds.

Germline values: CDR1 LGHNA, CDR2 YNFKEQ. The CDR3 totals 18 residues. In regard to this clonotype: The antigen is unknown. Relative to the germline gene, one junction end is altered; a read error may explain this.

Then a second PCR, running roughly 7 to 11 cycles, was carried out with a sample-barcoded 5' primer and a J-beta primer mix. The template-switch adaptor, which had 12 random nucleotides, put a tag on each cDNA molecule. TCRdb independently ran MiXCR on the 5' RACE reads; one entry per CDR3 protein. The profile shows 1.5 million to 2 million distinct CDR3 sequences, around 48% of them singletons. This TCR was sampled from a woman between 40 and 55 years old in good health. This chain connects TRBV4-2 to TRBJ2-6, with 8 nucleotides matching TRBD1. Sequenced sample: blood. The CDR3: CASRWTGPNPAGADVLTF. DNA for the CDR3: TGTGCCAGCAGATGGACAGGGCCGAATCCCGCAGGGGCCGACGTCCTGACTTTC.